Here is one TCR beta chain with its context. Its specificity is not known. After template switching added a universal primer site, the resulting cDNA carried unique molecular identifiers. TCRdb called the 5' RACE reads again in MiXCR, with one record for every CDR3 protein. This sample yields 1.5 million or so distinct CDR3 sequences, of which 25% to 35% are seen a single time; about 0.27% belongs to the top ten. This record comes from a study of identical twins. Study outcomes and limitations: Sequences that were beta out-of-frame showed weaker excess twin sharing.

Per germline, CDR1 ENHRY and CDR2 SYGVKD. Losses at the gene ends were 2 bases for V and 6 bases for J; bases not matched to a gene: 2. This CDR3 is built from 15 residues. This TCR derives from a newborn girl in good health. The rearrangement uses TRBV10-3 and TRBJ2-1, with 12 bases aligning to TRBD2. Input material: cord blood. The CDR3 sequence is CAISEGTSGLNEQFF. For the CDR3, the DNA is TGTGCCATCAGTGAGGGGACTAGCGGGCTCAATGAGCAGTTCTTC.